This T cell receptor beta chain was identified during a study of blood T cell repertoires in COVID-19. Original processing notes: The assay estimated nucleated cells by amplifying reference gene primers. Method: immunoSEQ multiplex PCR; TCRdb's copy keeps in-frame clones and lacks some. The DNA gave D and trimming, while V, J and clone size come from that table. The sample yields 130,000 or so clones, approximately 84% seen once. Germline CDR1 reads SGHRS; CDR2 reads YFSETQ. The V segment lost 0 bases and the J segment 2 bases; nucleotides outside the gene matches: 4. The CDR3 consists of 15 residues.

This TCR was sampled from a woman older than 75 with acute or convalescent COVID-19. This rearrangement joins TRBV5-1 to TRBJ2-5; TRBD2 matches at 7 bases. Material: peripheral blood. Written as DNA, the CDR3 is TGCGCCAGCAGCTTGGGCGCGGGAGTACAAGAGACCCAGTACTTC. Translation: CASSLGAGVQETQYF.